This T cell receptor beta chain appears in the sequencing data of a study of T cells in Graves' hyperthyroidism and ophthalmopathy (dated by TCRdb to about 2019). Context from the whole study: Peripheral blood was collected at initial diagnosis, before any treatment. The study also compared thyroid tissue and blood T-cell repertoires from about 6 Graves' hyperthyroidism patients. The 100 discovery patients were divided at random into training and test sets in a 7:3 ratio. Prospective prediction of ophthalmopathy was tested in an independent validation cohort consisting of 18 to 20 hyperthyroidism patients and approximately 16 patients who later progressed to ophthalmopathy. To identify TCR V-J signatures that set the groups apart, the researchers used a discovery cohort of 90 to 100 patients, made up of under 50 with Graves' ophthalmopathy and about 55 with stable Graves' hyperthyroidism. TCR Vbeta CDR3 sequencing of 140 or so peripheral blood samples (approximately 44 ophthalmopathy, 75 hyperthyroidism and around 17 progressor patients) is reported in the paper. Once sampling was done, hyperthyroidism patients were given methimazole at a starting dose of 30 mg daily, whereas ophthalmopathy patients were given high-dose intravenous methylprednisolone.

Overall results and qualifications from the work: During validation, the model predicted progression to ophthalmopathy a median of roughly 7.1 months ahead of onset, with 60% to 71% sensitivity and 72.22% specificity. In cross-validation, a model built on a 13 V-J signature told ophthalmopathy apart from stable hyperthyroidism with about 90% sensitivity and approximately 81% specificity, and in testing the same model reached 80%/75%. Sample size was not statistically predetermined, and blinding of investigators to group allocation was not performed. Most expanded thyroid clonotypes (frequency above 0.001) were also detected in blood, a finding suggesting that blood repertoires may reflect thyroid immune responses.

Moderately to severely active disease, a Clinical Activity Score of at least 3, a NOSPECS grade of at least 4, and a duration under 3 months were present in ophthalmopathy patients. Patients with uncontrolled infections, other autoimmune diseases, pregnancy or lactation were excluded. Diagnoses were based on clinical symptoms, serum thyroxine and TRAb, thyroid ultrasound and orbital computed tomography. Ficoll-Paque density gradient centrifugation was used to isolate PBMCs from around 10 ml of fresh peripheral blood. Trizol reagent was used to extract total RNA, and RNA quality was then checked on an Agilent 2100 Bioanalyzer. This clonotype was picked up many times. Its specific antigen is unknown. One base away there is no much larger clone; base qualities are not given. TCR beta CDR3 regions were amplified from RNA transcripts. The first round of RT-PCR for the TCR CDR3 was performed with the HTBI primer set and the Qiagen OneStep RT-PCR kit. A second multiplex PCR round built the libraries, followed by size selection and purification. Paired-end sequencing of the libraries was performed with 100 bp reads on an Illumina HiSeq2000. The original pipeline was this. SOAPnuke was used to process the raw data, with reads discarded if the reads contained adapters or uncalled bases, had a mean Phred below 15, or lacked an exact constant-primer or identifier match. COPE v1.2.5 was used to merge high-quality paired reads, and clonotypes were defined as unique nucleotide sequences. MiTCR v1.1 was used to align clonotypes to the IMGT TRBV, TRBD and TRBJ reference segments. Analysis was restricted to V-J combinations with a frequency above 0.0001, which covered about 99% of repertoires. The TCS score was defined as the ratio of F50 (clonal expansion) to E x V (chaos), calculated using BLOSUM62-based TCRdist between CDR3 peptides within each V-J. Welch's t-statistics and random forest reduced 500 to 550 V-J features to about 12, which were used in a naive Bayes classifier (R e1071). The public reads were run again by TCRdb, first through fastp at Q25 and then through MiXCR, and only productive beta chains were kept. Here each entry gathers all rows of one CDR3 protein and keeps the most common genes and DNA. These V and J calls originate from TCRdb's pipeline instead of the authors' own analysis. This sample holds 360,000 or so distinct CDR3 sequences; around a sixth were observed only once. Roughly 16% of the sample lies in the top ten.

The sequenced sample consisted of blood. This TCR was recovered from a woman in her 40s with Graves' ophthalmopathy.

The DNA reads as follows: TGCAGTGCTTACGCTTCGGACCACTATGGCTACACCTTC. This is translated as CSAYASDHYGYTF. The chain links TRBV20-1 with TRBJ1-2, with the D segment identity uncertain. Including the terminal cysteine and phenylalanine, the CDR3 comprises 13 residues. Only the CDR3 part of the read is kept: 39 bases, read in frame from the first base. Trimming at the junction amounts to 5 bases on V and 3 bases on J, and the germline ends lie 13 bases apart. CDR1 is given as DFQATT and CDR2 as SNEGSKA, both from the germline V gene (reference sequence).